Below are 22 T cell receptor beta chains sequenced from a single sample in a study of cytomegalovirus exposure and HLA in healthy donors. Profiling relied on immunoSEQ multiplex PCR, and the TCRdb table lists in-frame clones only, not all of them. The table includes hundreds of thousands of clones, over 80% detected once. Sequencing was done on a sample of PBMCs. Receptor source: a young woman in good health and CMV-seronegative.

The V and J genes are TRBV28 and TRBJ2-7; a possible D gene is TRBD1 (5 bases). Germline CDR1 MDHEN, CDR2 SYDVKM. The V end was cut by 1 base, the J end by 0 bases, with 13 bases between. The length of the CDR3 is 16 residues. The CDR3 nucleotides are TGTGCCAGCAGTTTATCTCAGGGCAGAACCTCCTACGAGCAGTACTTC. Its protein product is CASSLSQGRTSYEQYF.

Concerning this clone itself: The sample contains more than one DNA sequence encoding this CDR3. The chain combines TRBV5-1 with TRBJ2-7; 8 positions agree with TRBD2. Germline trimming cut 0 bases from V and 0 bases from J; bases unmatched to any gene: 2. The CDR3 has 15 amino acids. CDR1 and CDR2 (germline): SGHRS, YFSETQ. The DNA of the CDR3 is TGCGCCAGCAGCTTGGCGGGGGGGAGCTCCTACGAGCAGTACTTC. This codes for CASSLAGGSSYEQYF.

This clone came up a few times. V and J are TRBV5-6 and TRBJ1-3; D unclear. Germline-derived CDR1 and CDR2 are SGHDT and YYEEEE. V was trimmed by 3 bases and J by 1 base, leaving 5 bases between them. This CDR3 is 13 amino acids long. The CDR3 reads CASSWGSGNTIYF. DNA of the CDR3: TGTGCCAGCAGCTGGGGTTCTGGAAACACCATATATTTT. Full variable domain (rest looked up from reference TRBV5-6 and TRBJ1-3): DAGVTQSPTHLIKTRGQQVTLRCSPKSGHDTVSWYQQALGQGPQFIFQYYEEEERQRGNFPDRFSGHQFPNYSSELNVNALLLGDSALYLCASSWGSGNTIYFGEGSWLTVV.

CDR3 amino acids: CASSQSAQAKTDTQYF. The CDR3 nucleotides read TGCGCCAGCAGCCAATCGGCTCAAGCCAAAACAGATACGCAGTATTTT. The chain uses TRBV4-1 and TRBJ2-3; no firm D call. V shed 2 bases and J shed 3 bases, with 15 bases lying between them. The CDR3 is made up of 16 amino acids. The V gene's germline CDR1 is MGHRA and CDR2 YSYEKL.

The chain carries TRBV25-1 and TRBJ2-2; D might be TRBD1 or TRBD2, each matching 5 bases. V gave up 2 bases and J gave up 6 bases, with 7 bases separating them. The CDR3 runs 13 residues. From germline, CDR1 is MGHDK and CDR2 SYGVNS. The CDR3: CASSEGGPGELFF. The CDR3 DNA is TGTGCCAGCAGTGAAGGGGGACCCGGGGAGCTGTTTTTT.

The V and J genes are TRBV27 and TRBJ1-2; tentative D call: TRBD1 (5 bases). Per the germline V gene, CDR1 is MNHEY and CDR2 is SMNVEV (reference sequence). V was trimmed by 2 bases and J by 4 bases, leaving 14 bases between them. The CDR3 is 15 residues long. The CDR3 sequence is CASSLQGLGPYGYTF. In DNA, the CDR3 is TGTGCCAGCAGTTTACAGGGCCTAGGGCCCTATGGCTACACCTTC.

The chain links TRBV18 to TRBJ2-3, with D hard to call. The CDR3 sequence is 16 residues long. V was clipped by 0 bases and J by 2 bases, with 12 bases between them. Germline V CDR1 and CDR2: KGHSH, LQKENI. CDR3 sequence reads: CASSPPRQTFTDTQYF. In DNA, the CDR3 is TGTGCCAGCTCACCACCTCGGCAGACCTTCACAGATACGCAGTATTTT.

CDR3 protein: CAISRDSGRDGYTF. In DNA, the CDR3 is TGTGCCATCAGCCGGGACTCCGGGAGAGATGGCTACACCTTC. J is TRBJ1-2 and V is TRBV10-3; TRBD1 might be the D (5 bases). Looked up from germline, CDR1 is ENHRY and CDR2 is SYGVKD. This CDR3 region has 14 residues. V lost 6 bases to trimming and J lost 6 bases, with 17 bases between them.

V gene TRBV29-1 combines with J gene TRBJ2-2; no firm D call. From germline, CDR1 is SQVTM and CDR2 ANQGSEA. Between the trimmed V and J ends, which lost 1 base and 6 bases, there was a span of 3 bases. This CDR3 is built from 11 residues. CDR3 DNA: TGCAGCGTTGAAGGCGCCGGGGAGCTGTTTTTT. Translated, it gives CSVEGAGELFF.

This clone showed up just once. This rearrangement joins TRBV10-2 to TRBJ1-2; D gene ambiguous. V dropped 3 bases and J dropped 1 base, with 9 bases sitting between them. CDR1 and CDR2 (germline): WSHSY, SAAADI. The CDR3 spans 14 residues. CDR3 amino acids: CASSEGSLNYGYTF. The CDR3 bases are TGCGCCAGCAGTGAAGGGAGCCTTAACTATGGCTACACCTTC.

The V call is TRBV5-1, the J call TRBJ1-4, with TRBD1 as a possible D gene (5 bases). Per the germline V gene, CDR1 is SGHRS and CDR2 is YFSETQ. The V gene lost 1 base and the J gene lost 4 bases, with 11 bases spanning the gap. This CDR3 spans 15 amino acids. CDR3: CASSLQGVSNEKLFF. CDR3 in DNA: TGCGCCAGCAGCTTGCAAGGGGTCAGTAATGAAAAACTGTTTTTT.

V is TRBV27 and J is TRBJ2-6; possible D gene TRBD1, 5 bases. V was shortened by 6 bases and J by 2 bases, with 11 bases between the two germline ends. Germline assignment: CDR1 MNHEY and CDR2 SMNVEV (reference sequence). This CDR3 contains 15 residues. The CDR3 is CASRFTRAGANVLTF. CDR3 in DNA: TGTGCCAGCAGATTCACCAGGGCTGGGGCCAACGTCCTGACTTTC.

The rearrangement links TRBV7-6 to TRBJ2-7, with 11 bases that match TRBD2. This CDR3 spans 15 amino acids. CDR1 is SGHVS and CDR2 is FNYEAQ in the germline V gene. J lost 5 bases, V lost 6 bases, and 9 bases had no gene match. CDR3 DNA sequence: TGTGCCAGCAGTCCCCGTAGCGGGGGGGCCCACGAGCAGTACTTC. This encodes CASSPRSGGAHEQYF.

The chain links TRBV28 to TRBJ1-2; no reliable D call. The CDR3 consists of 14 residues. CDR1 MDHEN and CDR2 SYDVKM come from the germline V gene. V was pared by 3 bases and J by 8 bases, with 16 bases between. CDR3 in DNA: TGTGCCAGCAGTTTGAGCCCGGTAGCACGGGGCTACACCTTC. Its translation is CASSLSPVARGYTF.

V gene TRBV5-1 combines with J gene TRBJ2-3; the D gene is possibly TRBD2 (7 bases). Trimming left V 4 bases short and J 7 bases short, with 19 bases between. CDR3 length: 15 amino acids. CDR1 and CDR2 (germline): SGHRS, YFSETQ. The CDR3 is CASSVGAGEGYTQYF. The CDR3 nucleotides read TGCGCCAGCAGCGTGGGGGCGGGAGAAGGGTATACGCAGTATTTT.

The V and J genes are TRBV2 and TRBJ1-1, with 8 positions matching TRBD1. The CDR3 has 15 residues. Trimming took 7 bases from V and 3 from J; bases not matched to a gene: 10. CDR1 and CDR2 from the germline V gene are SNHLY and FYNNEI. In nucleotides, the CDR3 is TGTGCCAGCATTCCCGACCAGGACAGGGACACTGAAGCTTTCTTT. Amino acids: CASIPDQDRDTEAFF.

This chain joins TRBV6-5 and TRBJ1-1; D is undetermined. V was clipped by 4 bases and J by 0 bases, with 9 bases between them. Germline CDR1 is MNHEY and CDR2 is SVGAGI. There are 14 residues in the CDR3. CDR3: CASSSRTVNTEAFF. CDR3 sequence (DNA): TGTGCCAGCAGTTCCCGGACGGTGAACACTGAAGCTTTCTTT.

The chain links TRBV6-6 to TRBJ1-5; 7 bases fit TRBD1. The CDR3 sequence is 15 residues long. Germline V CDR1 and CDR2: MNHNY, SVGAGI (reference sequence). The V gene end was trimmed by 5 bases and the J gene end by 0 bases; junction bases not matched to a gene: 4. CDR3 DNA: TGTGCCAGCAGTCCGACAGGGTATAGCAATCAGCCCCAGCATTTT. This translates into CASSPTGYSNQPQHF.

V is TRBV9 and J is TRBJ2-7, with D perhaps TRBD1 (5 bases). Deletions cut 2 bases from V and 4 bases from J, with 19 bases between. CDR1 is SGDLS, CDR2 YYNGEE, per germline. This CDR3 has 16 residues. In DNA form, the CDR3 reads TGTGCCAGCAGCGTCGAGGCAGGGATAGGCACGTACGAGCAGTACTTC. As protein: CASSVEAGIGTYEQYF.

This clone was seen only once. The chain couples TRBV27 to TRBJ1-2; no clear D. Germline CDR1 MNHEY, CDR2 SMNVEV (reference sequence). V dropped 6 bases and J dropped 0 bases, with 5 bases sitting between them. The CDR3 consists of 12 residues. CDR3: CASRGANYGYTF. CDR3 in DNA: TGTGCCAGCAGGGGCGCTAACTATGGCTACACCTTC.

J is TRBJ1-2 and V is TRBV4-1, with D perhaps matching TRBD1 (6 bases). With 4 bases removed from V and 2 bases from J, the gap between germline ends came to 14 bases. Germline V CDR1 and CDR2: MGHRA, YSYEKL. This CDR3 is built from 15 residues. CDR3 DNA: TGCGCCAGCAGCCCACAGGGCGGCGTAAACTATGGCTACACCTTC. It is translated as CASSPQGGVNYGYTF.

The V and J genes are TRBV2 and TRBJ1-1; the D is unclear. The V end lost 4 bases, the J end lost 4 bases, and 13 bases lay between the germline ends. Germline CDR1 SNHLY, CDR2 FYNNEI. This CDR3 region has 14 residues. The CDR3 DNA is TGTGCCAGCAGTGTGAGGAAGTCCGTCACTGAAGCTTTCTTT. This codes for CASSVRKSVTEAFF.